This TCR beta chain originates from a study of blood T cell repertoires in COVID-19. Turning to the study itself: Acute-phase and convalescent COVID-19 samples originated in the United States, Italy and Spain. T cells, B-cell-depleted T cells, or PBMCs provided the cDNA or gDNA that served as material.

In the original processing: How many nucleated cells were present was estimated from reference gene primer amplification. Libraries were prepared by immunoSEQ multiplex PCR; TCRdb keeps only in-frame clonotypes and omits some of them. V, J and clone size are taken as reported in that table, and D and trimming were inferred from the DNA itself. Found here are a few hundred thousand clones, roughly four fifths of them singletons; the top ten hold 5% to 6%. The V gene's germline CDR1 is MNHEY and CDR2 SMNVEV (reference sequence). The CDR3 spans 15 residues. V trimming: 6 bases; J trimming: 10 bases; junction bases outside the gene matches: 13. Assignments of participants to cohorts depended upon their own reported clinical history.

The J gene is TRBJ2-1, the V gene TRBV27; 9 nucleotides line up with TRBD1. The sequenced sample consisted of PBMCs or T cells enriched from blood (not recorded which). The TCR originated in a woman aged 45 to 65 who had recovered from COVID-19. The CDR3 region is CASSRQGGGGWEQFF. CDR3 coding DNA: TGTGCCAGCAGCCGACAGGGGGGGGGTGGTTGGGAGCAGTTCTTC.